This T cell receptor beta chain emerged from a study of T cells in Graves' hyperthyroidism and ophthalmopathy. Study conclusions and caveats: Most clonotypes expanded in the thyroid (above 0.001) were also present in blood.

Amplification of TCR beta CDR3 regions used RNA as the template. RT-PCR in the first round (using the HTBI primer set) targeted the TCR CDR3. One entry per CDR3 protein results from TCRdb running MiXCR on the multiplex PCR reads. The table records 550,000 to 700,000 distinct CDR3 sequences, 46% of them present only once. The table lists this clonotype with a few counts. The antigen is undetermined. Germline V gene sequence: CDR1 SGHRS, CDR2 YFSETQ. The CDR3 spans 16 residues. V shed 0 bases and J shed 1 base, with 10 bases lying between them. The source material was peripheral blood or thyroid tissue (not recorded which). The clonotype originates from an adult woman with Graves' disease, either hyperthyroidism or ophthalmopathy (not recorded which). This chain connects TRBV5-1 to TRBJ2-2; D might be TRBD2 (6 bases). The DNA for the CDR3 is TGCGCCAGCAGCTTGGGTAATAGCGGGAACACCGGGGAGCTGTTTTTT. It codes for CASSLGNSGNTGELFF.